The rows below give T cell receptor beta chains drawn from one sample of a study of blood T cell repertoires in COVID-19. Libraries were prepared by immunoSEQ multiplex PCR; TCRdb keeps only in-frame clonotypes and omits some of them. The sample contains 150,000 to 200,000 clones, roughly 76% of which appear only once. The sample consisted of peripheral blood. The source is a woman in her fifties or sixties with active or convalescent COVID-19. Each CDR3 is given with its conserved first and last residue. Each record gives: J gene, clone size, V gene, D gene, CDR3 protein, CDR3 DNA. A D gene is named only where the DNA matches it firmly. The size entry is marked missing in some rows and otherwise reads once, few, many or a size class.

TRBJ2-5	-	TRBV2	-	CASSARQVEETQYF	TGTGCCAGCAGTGCCAGACAGGTGGAAGAGACCCAGTACTTC
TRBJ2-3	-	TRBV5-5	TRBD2	CASILRGMLAVTLTDTQYF	TGTGCCAGCATCTTACGTGGGATGCTAGCGGTCACCCTCACAGATACGCAGTATTTT
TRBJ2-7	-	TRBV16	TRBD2	CASSQSGASGRDWHF	TGTGCCAGCAGCCAATCCGGCGCTAGCGGCCGGGACTGGCACTTC
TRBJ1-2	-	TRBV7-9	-	CASSLEAQGSNGYTF	TGTGCCAGCAGCTTAGAAGCCCAGGGGTCGAATGGCTACACCTTC
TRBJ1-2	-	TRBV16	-	CASSQSQQGDGYTF	TGTGCCAGCAGCCAATCTCAGCAGGGTGATGGCTACACCTTC
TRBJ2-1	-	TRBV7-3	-	CASSPKRTTYNEQFF	TGTGCCAGCAGTCCAAAACGGACTACCTACAATGAGCAGTTCTTC
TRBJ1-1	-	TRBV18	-	CASSPSQLGANTEAFF	TGTGCCAGCTCACCATCCCAACTTGGGGCGAACACTGAAGCTTTCTTT
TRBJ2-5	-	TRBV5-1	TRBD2	CASSPRAGLAGAETQYF	TGCGCCAGCAGCCCCAGGGCAGGACTAGCGGGAGCTGAGACCCAGTACTTC
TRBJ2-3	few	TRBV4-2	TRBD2	CASSQDLAGEVTDTQYF	TGTGCCAGCAGCCAAGATCTAGCGGGGGAGGTGACAGATACGCAGTATTTT
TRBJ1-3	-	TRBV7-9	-	CASSFPRGDTIYF	TGTGCCAGCAGCTTCCCCAGGGGCGACACCATATATTTT
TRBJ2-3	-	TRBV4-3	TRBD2	CASSHEASGGDYTDTQYF	TGCGCCAGCAGCCATGAGGCTAGCGGGGGGGATTATACAGATACGCAGTATTTT